The table lists the clone carrying this TCR beta chain with a count of one. What it binds is unknown. CDR1 and CDR2 from the germline V gene are SGHRS and YFSETQ. The CDR3 has 15 residues. V shed 4 bases and J shed 8 bases, with 18 bases lying between them. This entry is derived from a study of CD8+CD57+ T cells in acquired aplastic anemia. Study-level information: Mean yield of DNA from sorted CD4+ and CD8+ cells was roughly 3.1 ug. Notes on the study in general: Comparison of patients with controls identified about 27 shared CD8+ CDR3 sequences. Controls did not differ significantly from patients in CD8+ Simpson's diversity.

Sequencing was done on patients that had shown CD8+CD57+ cell expansion by flow cytometry. At the time of blood sampling, patients had not yet received any therapy. The template used for profiling TCR beta VDJ and CDR3 was genomic DNA. TCRdb re-called the reads through MiXCR, storing one row per CDR3 protein. Here the sample spans about 180,000 distinct CDR3 sequences, more than 45% being singletons. The clonotype comes from a human donor with aplastic anemia. The V call is TRBV5-1, the J call TRBJ1-4; maybe TRBD1 (5 bases). The sample comprised sorted CD4+, CD8+, or CD8+CD57+ T cells (not recorded which) from PBMCs. The CDR3 coding sequence is TGCGCCAGCAGCCCTGGGGGACGGGGAAGAGAAAAACTGTTTTTT. Residues: CASSPGGRGREKLFF.